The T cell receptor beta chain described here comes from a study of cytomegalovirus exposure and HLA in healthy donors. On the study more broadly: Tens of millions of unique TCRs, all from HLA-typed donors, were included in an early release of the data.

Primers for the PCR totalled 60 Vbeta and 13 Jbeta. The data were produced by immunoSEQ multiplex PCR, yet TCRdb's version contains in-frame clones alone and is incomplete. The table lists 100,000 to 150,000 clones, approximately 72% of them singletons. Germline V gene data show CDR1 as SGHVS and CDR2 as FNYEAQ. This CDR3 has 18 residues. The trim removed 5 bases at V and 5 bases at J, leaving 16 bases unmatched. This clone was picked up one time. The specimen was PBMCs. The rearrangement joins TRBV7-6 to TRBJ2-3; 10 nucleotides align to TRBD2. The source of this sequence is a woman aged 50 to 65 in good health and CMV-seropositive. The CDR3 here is CASSRPRQREGWGDTQYF. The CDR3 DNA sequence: TGTGCCAGCAGCCGTCCCCGCCAGCGGGAGGGCTGGGGAGATACGCAGTATTTT. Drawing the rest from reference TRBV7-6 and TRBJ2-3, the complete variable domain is GAGVSQSPRYKVTKRGQDVALRCDPISGHVSLYWYRQALGQGPEFLTYFNYEAQQDKSGLPNDRFSAERPEGSISTLTIQRTEQRDSAMYRCASSRPRQREGWGDTQYFGPGTRLTVL.